The 15 T cell receptor beta chains listed next were all sequenced from one sample in a study of blood T cells in healthy people across ages. PCR was performed a second time for about 7 to 12 cycles using a sample-barcoded 5' primer and a J-beta primer mix. A single record per CDR3 protein comes from TCRdb applying MiXCR to the 5' RACE reads. The sample lists 710,000 or so distinct CDR3 sequences, 22% seen once, with 22% in the top ten. The sequenced sample consisted of blood. These receptor sequences come from a man aged 70-80 years in good health.

This chain connects TRBV5-1 to TRBJ1-1, with D unclear. V lost 7 bases, J lost 0 bases, and 10 bases lay in between. Per germline, CDR1 SGHRS and CDR2 YFSETQ. The CDR3 is 13 amino acids. This CDR3 reads CASFDTVNTEAFF. The CDR3 DNA reads as TGCGCCAGCTTTGATACAGTGAACACTGAAGCTTTCTTT.

The CDR3 reads CSMTAAGVQETQYF. The CDR3 DNA reads as TGCAGCATGACGGCAGCGGGGGTTCAAGAGACCCAGTACTTC. The J gene is TRBJ2-5, the V gene TRBV29-1; 8 bases agree with TRBD2. In germline, CDR1 is SQVTM, CDR2 ANQGSEA. This CDR3 contains 14 residues. The V and J ends lost 8 bases and 2 bases, in that order; junction bases with no gene match: 10.

The chain is built from TRBV12-3 or TRBV12-4 and TRBJ2-7; 10 positions agree with TRBD2. The V segment lost 6 bases and the J segment 6 bases; nucleotides outside the gene matches: 8. The length of the CDR3 is 14 residues. CDR3 amino acids: CASRPSGGRGEQYF. The CDR3 nucleotides are TGTGCCAGCAGACCTAGCGGGGGAAGGGGCGAGCAGTACTTC.

The rearrangement uses TRBV12-3 or TRBV12-4 and TRBJ1-5; D unresolved. The CDR3 runs 14 residues. Trimming shortened V by 3 bases and J by 7 bases, and 13 bases separated the two germline ends. CDR3 region: CASSFRQAPQPQHF. In DNA form, the CDR3 reads TGTGCCAGCAGTTTTCGGCAGGCCCCACAGCCCCAGCATTTT.

This clonotype has at least ten counts. This sequence joins TRBV12-3 or TRBV12-4 and TRBJ1-2, with a weak D call TRBD1 (6 bases). The CDR3 length is 13 residues. Trimming shortened V by 2 bases and J by 4 bases, and 8 bases separated the two germline ends. The CDR3 here is CASSLRGIYGYTF. CDR3 DNA: TGTGCCAGCAGTTTAAGGGGGATCTATGGCTACACCTTC.

The chain employs TRBV20-1 and TRBJ1-5; TRBD1 agrees at 7 bases. V lost 3 bases and J lost 2; bases outside the gene matches: 10. Per the germline V gene, CDR1 is DFQATT and CDR2 is SNEGSKA (reference sequence). The CDR3 has 16 amino acids. Written as DNA, the CDR3 is TGCAGTGCTAGGACAGGGATGGTAGCGGGCAATCAGCCCCAGCATTTT. It codes for CSARTGMVAGNQPQHF.

The chain recombines TRBV20-1 with TRBJ2-7, with D possibly being TRBD2 (6 bases). Germline V gives CDR1 DFQATT, CDR2 SNEGSKA (reference sequence). The CDR3 has 13 amino acids. Trimming removed 0 bases at V and 4 bases at J, with 10 bases between. The CDR3 DNA follows: TGCAGTGCTAGAGACGGGAGTGATTACGAGCAGTACTTC. Its translation: CSARDGSDYEQYF.

The chain combines TRBV3-1 with TRBJ2-2; 8 bases align to TRBD2. CDR3 length equals 16 residues. With 2 bases clipped from V and 0 bases from J, the junction kept 2 bases outside the gene matches. CDR1 and CDR2 (germline): LGHDT, YNNKEL (reference sequence). CDR3 bases: TGTGCCAGCAGCCAACCGGGGGGGGCGAACACCGGGGAGCTGTTTTTT. The encoded protein is CASSQPGGANTGELFF.

This clonotype has a single count. The chain recombines TRBV12-3 or TRBV12-4 with TRBJ1-2, with TRBD1 identical over 9 bases. The CDR3 has 12 residues. Trimming cost V 6 bases and J 8 bases; bases outside gene matches: 4. The CDR3 region has the DNA TGTGCCAGCAGAGACAGGGGGTCGGGCTACACCTTC. Translation gives CASRDRGSGYTF.

The chain combines TRBV4-2 with TRBJ2-7; no clear D gene. The CDR3 length is 17 residues. The germline V and J ends were trimmed by 0 bases and 1 base, with 16 bases remaining between them. Germline lookup yields CDR1 LGHNA and CDR2 YNFKEQ. The CDR3 coding sequence is TGTGCCAGCAGCCAAGAGTCGGCACTCCAAGGGTCCTACGAGCAGTACTTC. Translated, it gives CASSQESALQGSYEQYF.

The rearrangement links TRBV29-1 to TRBJ1-1; D gene uncertain. Trimming removed 3 bases from V and 11 bases from J, with 16 bases in between. Germline V gene sequence: CDR1 SQVTM, CDR2 ANQGSEA. This CDR3 has 12 amino acids. CDR3 sequence: CSVERDTREAFF. Here the CDR3 DNA reads TGCAGCGTTGAGCGCGACACCAGAGAGGCTTTCTTT.

The table lists this clonotype with a few counts. The chain is built from TRBV6-1 and TRBJ2-1; 9 nucleotides line up with TRBD2. The CDR3 length is 13 residues. Germline V lookup: CDR1 MNHNS, CDR2 SASEGT. Unmatched junction bases numbered 4, after V lost 0 bases and J lost 13 bases. CDR3 sequence reads: CASSEARGTSQFF. In DNA form, the CDR3 reads TGTGCCAGCAGTGAAGCGCGTGGGACTAGCCAGTTCTTC.

This rearrangement joins TRBV5-1 to TRBJ2-7; D uncertain. Germline CDR1 is SGHRS and CDR2 is YFSETQ. The V gene lost 0 bases and the J gene lost 5 bases, with 12 bases spanning the gap. This CDR3 is 14 amino acids long. The CDR3 spells CASSLATIQHEQYV. The CDR3 DNA is TGCGCCAGCAGCTTGGCCACTATACAGCACGAGCAGTACGTC.

This clonotype was counted between two and nine times. The chain joins TRBV28 to TRBJ2-5; the D gene could be TRBD1 or TRBD2 (5 bases each). The DNA matches TRBJ2-7 better at its end, which makes the J call doubtful. Germline V gene lookup returns CDR1 MDHEN and CDR2 SYDVKM. This CDR3 spans 13 amino acids. As DNA, the CDR3 is TGTGCCAGCAGTTTCGGGGCAGGGCGCGAGCAGTACTTC. Its translation: CASSFGAGREQYF.

J is TRBJ2-5 and V is TRBV5-1; 8 positions match TRBD2. This CDR3 has 14 residues. V trimming: 3 bases; J trimming: 2 bases; junction bases outside the gene matches: 3. Germline V lookup: CDR1 SGHRS, CDR2 YFSETQ. The CDR3 region has the DNA TGCGCCAGCAGCTCCGGGGGGGCTCAAGAGACCCAGTACTTC. This sequence encodes CASSSGGAQETQYF.